This is a list of T cell receptor beta chains from one sample in a study of T cells in Graves' hyperthyroidism and ophthalmopathy. TCRdb re-called the multiplex PCR reads through MiXCR, storing one row per CDR3 protein. In the table there are hundreds of thousands of distinct CDR3 sequences, 46% of which are singletons. The sequenced sample consisted of peripheral blood or thyroid tissue (not recorded which). The receptors come from a woman younger than 35 with Graves' hyperthyroidism. CDR3s include the opening cysteine and the closing phenylalanine or tryptophan.

V gene	J gene	CDR3 protein
TRBV7-2	TRBJ1-2	CASSATSGAGIYGYTF
TRBV10-1	TRBJ2-7	CASSESPGQGLDPYEQYF
TRBV7-8	TRBJ2-3	CASSSREREEVDTQYF
TRBV13	TRBJ1-2	CASSRQGTDGYTF
TRBV10-3	TRBJ2-5	CAISEARGGSPGVTQYF
TRBV15	TRBJ1-1	CASSPLGQVEAFF
TRBV7-9	NA	CASSYGTEQFF
TRBV7-9	TRBJ2-6	CASSQDTGSGANVLTF
TRBV7-9	TRBJ1-2	CASRTGTSYGYTF
TRBV24-1	TRBJ2-5	CATSRGGDEQYF
TRBV15	TRBJ2-2	CATSRGQGDGELFF
TRBV9	TRBJ1-3	CASSAAVSGNTIYF
TRBV7-2	TRBJ2-7	CASSPAGTYSYEQYF
TRBV25-1	TRBJ1-1	CASSGEKGTEAFF
TRBV7-2	TRBJ2-2	CASGMYTGELFF
TRBV7-6	TRBJ2-7	CASSLAVSRGLDEQYF
TRBV7-8	TRBJ1-1	CASSLFGNTEAFF
TRBV25-1	TRBJ1-3	CASSELGGVGNTIYF
TRBV29-1	TRBJ2-7	CSVETGPLPYEQYF
TRBV2	TRBJ2-7	CASSLIPGQGDRQYF
TRBV19	TRBJ1-5	CASSMASNQPQHF
TRBV29-1	TRBJ1-1	CSERETGNTEAFF
TRBV2	TRBJ1-1	CASSEWNPDRTLNTEAFF
TRBV20-1	TRBJ1-1	CSARQTGRTEAFF
TRBV2	TRBJ1-2	CASRGSAYGYTF
TRBV7-9	NA	CASSPVGGREQFF
TRBV2	TRBJ1-5	CASSRQGIGNQPQHF
TRBV9	TRBJ1-2	CASSVGSGANGYTF
TRBV5-4	TRBJ2-3	CASSFSASGSDTQYF
TRBV29-1	TRBJ1-1	CSVGSGGETEAFF
TRBV19	TRBJ1-6	CASSETYGSPLHF
TRBV7-6	TRBJ1-1	CASGLAFNGMNTEAFF
TRBV7-9	TRBJ1-1	CASSPAGRVGGTEAFF
TRBV15	TRBJ2-3	CATLTDTQYF
TRBV7-9	TRBJ1-2	CASSLGNAGYTF